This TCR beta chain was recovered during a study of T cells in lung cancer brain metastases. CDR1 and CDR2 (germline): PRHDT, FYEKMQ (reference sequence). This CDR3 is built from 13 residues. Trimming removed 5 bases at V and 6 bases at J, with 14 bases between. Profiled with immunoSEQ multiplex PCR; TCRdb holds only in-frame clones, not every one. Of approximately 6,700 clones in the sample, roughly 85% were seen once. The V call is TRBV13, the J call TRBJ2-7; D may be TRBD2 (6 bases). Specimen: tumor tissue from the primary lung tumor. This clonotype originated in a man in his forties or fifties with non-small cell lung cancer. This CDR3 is CASSRAREREQYF. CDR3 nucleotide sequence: TGTGCCAGCAGCAGAGCCCGGGAGCGCGAGCAGTACTTC.